These 31 T cell receptor beta chains originate from one sample sequenced in a study of shared clonotypes between healthy human individuals. Measured with immunoSEQ multiplex PCR; TCRdb has only the in-frame clones, and not every one. The sample holds roughly 640,000 clones, approximately 74% seen once. The sequencing sample was made of memory CD4+ T cells sorted from blood. Stated subset: CD45RA-negative fraction. The receptors here all came from a woman aged 25 to 39 in good health.

V usage is TRBV5-1 and J usage is TRBJ2-7, with 7 positions matching TRBD1. The CDR3 has 14 residues. Germline lookup yields CDR1 SGHRS and CDR2 YFSETQ. Unmatched junction bases numbered 2, after V lost 0 bases and J lost 2 bases. The CDR3 DNA sequence: TGCGCCAGCAGCTTGGGGCAGGGGGCCTACGAGCAGTACTTC. This codes for CASSLGQGAYEQYF. The whole variable domain, remainder taken from reference TRBV5-1 and TRBJ2-7, is KAGVTQTPRYLIKTRGQQVTLSCSPISGHRSVSWYQQTPGQGLQFLFEYFSETQRNKGNFPGRFSGRQFSNSRSEMNVSTLELGDSALYLCASSLGQGAYEQYFGPGTRLTVT.

V and J are TRBV28 and TRBJ2-7, with D unclear. Trimming pared 6 bases from V and 2 bases from J, leaving 11 bases between. This CDR3 is 13 amino acids long. The germline V gene encodes CDR1 MDHEN and CDR2 SYDVKM. The CDR3 DNA follows: TGTGCCAGCAGGAATGCCCCGACCTACGAGCAGTACTTC. Encoded protein: CASRNAPTYEQYF.

The V gene is TRBV6-1, the J gene TRBJ2-5; possibly TRBD2 for D (6 bases). The CDR3 is 11 amino acids. Trimming removed 6 bases from V and 7 bases from J, with 9 bases in between. Germline lookup yields CDR1 MNHNS and CDR2 SASEGT. The CDR3 loop reads CASRAGRTQYF. CDR3 nucleotides: TGTGCCAGCAGGGCGGGGCGGACCCAGTACTTC.

The chain is built from TRBV4-2 and TRBJ2-7; perhaps TRBD1 as D (6 bases). The germline gives CDR1 LGHNA, CDR2 YNFKEQ. Between the trimmed V and J ends, which lost 1 base and 3 bases, there was a span of 10 bases. The CDR3 is 14 residues long. This chain's CDR3 is CASSQGRGDYEQYF. DNA of the CDR3: TGTGCCAGCAGCCAAGGCAGGGGTGACTACGAGCAGTACTTC.

This chain links TRBV7-3 with TRBJ2-3, with 11 bases fitting TRBD2. V gave up 4 bases and J gave up 6 bases; unmatched junction bases: 12. This CDR3 is built from 17 residues. The germline V gene has CDR1 SGHTA and CDR2 FQGTGA. This CDR3 reads CASSSRTSGQGADTQYF. DNA for the CDR3: TGTGCCAGCAGCTCGAGGACTAGCGGGCAGGGGGCGGATACGCAGTATTTT.

J is TRBJ2-3 and V is TRBV11-3; D is unresolved. There are 14 residues in the CDR3. V was trimmed by 5 bases and J by 11 bases, leaving 20 bases between them. The germline CDR1 and CDR2 sequences are SGHNT and YENEEA. The CDR3 here is CASSPDPFNGEQYF. The CDR3 region has the DNA TGTGCCAGCAGCCCCGATCCCTTTAATGGAGAGCAGTATTTT.

This clone was observed a handful of times. The chain employs TRBV7-2 and TRBJ1-1; D uncertain. Germline CDR1 is SGHTA and CDR2 is FQGNSA. The CDR3 covers 14 residues. V was shortened by 11 bases and J by 3 bases, with 19 bases between the two germline ends. In DNA, the CDR3 is TGTGCCGGAACTACGGCGGTATACGACACTGAAGCTTTCTTT. Protein: CAGTTAVYDTEAFF. The full variable domain, its missing parts supplied by reference TRBV7-2 and TRBJ1-1, is GAGVSQSPSNKVTEKGKDVELRCDPISGHTALYWYRQSLGQGLEFLIYFQGNSAPDKSGLPSDRFSAERTGGSVSTLTIQRTQQEDSAVYLCAGTTAVYDTEAFFGQGTRLTVV.

The V call is TRBV13, the J call TRBJ2-1; no definite D call. The germline V and J ends were trimmed by 2 bases and 10 bases, with 15 bases remaining between them. This CDR3 comprises 14 residues. The V gene's germline CDR1 is PRHDT and CDR2 FYEKMQ (reference sequence). The CDR3, as DNA: TGTGCCAGCAGCTTACGGTCCGAACGCCGGGAGCAGTTCTTC. This encodes CASSLRSERREQFF.

This clone was detected only once. This chain uses TRBV28 with TRBJ2-5, with D uncertain. Trimming pared 5 bases from V and 5 bases from J, leaving 9 bases between. CDR1 and CDR2 (germline): MDHEN, SYDVKM. This CDR3 comprises 12 residues. This CDR3 reads CASSTRRETQYF. CDR3 nucleotides: TGTGCCAGCAGTACCCGTCGGGAGACCCAGTACTTC.

The V gene is TRBV13, the J gene TRBJ2-5; unclear D gene. V lost 5 bases to trimming and J lost 1 base, with 8 bases between them. This CDR3 comprises 13 residues. Germline values: CDR1 PRHDT, CDR2 FYEKMQ (reference sequence). In nucleotides, the CDR3 is TGTGCCAGCAGCGCCGGGCCCCAAGAGACCCAGTACTTC. The encoded protein is CASSAGPQETQYF.

On this clone: Different DNA sequences within this sample yield the same CDR3. V and J are TRBV2 and TRBJ2-7; D call uncertain. The CDR3 contains 11 residues. Germline CDR1 and CDR2: SNHLY and FYNNEI. V dropped 5 bases and J dropped 4 bases, with 6 bases sitting between them. CDR3 protein: CASSLIYEQYF. As DNA, the CDR3 is TGTGCCAGCAGTCTCATATACGAGCAGTACTTC.

This chain joins TRBV28 and TRBJ2-2, with D possibly TRBD2 on 5 matching bases. V gave up 5 bases and J gave up 5 bases, with 9 bases separating them. Germline V gene data show CDR1 as MDHEN and CDR2 as SYDVKM. The CDR3 has 13 residues. In DNA form, the CDR3 reads TGTGCCAGCAGTCTGGAGGAGACCGGGGAGCTGTTTTTT. Protein: CASSLEETGELFF.

The chain is built from TRBV4-1 and TRBJ2-7; D perhaps matches TRBD1 (6 bases). The V gene lost 6 bases and the J gene lost 4 bases, with 16 bases spanning the gap. The CDR3 has 14 amino acids. Per germline, CDR1 MGHRA and CDR2 YSYEKL. The CDR3 here is CASRGTGTKYEQYF. CDR3 sequence (DNA): TGCGCCAGCAGGGGAACCGGGACAAAATACGAGCAGTACTTC.

V is TRBV4-1 and J is TRBJ2-3, with 8 bases aligning to TRBD1. Germline CDR1 and CDR2: MGHRA and YSYEKL. The CDR3 runs to 14 residues. The junction had 5 bases not matched to a gene; V was cut back by 5 bases and J by 4 bases. The CDR3 spells CASSTPDRADTQYF. The CDR3 region has the DNA TGCGCCAGCAGCACACCGGACAGGGCAGATACGCAGTATTTT.

The chain is built from TRBV2 and TRBJ1-1; no clear D. Germline assignment: CDR1 SNHLY and CDR2 FYNNEI. Trimming pared 2 bases from V and 5 bases from J, leaving 9 bases between. There are 13 residues in the CDR3. The CDR3, as DNA: TGTGCCAGCAGTGAAAGGCGGGTAACTGAAGCTTTCTTT. This gives the protein CASSERRVTEAFF.

This clone was seen a few times. This chain joins TRBV15 and TRBJ2-7; 7 bases fit TRBD1. Trimming removed 8 bases from V and 4 bases from J; junction bases left unmatched: 2. The germline V gene has CDR1 LNHNV and CDR2 YYDKDF (reference sequence). The CDR3 length is 11 residues. The CDR3 DNA reads as TGTGCCACCCAGGGACAGTACGAGCAGTACTTC. Protein sequence: CATQGQYEQYF.

V gene TRBV11-2 combines with J gene TRBJ1-4; D ambiguous. The length of the CDR3 is 13 residues. Trimming removed 5 bases at V and 8 bases at J, with 12 bases between. Looked up from germline, CDR1 is SGHAT and CDR2 is FQNNGV. CDR3 nucleotides: TGTGCCAGCAGCCGCTCCGGGGTCGAAAAACTGTTTTTT. Protein: CASSRSGVEKLFF.

The chain is built from TRBV7-9 and TRBJ1-2; TRBD1 matches at 7 bases. The CDR3 length is 14 residues. V shed 3 bases, J shed 4 bases, and the junction held 5 bases outside the gene matches. The germline CDR1 and CDR2 sequences are SEHNR and FQNEAQ (reference sequence). The CDR3 bases are TGTGCCAGCAGCTTGGGGGGACAGATCTATGGCTACACCTTC. Translating gives CASSLGGQIYGYTF.

V and J are TRBV9 and TRBJ1-2; 7 bases agree with TRBD1. Germline CDR1 reads SGDLS; CDR2 reads YYNGEE. This CDR3 spans 15 amino acids. J lost 1 base, V lost 0 bases, and 3 bases had no gene match. The CDR3 DNA reads as TGTGCCAGCAGCGTAGGGGACAGATTTAACTATGGCTACACCTTC. This encodes CASSVGDRFNYGYTF.

The V gene is TRBV5-1, the J gene TRBJ1-2; D ambiguous. Germline lookup yields CDR1 SGHRS and CDR2 YFSETQ. The CDR3 has 12 amino acids. Trimming pared 4 bases from V and 9 bases from J, leaving 13 bases between. The CDR3 DNA sequence: TGCGCCAGCAGCCCTGACATATGCTGCTACACCTTC. Translation gives CASSPDICCYTF. The full variable domain, completed using reference TRBV5-1 and TRBJ1-2, is KAGVTQTPRYLIKTRGQQVTLSCSPISGHRSVSWYQQTPGQGLQFLFEYFSETQRNKGNFPGRFSGRQFSNSRSEMNVSTLELGDSALYLCASSPDICCYTFGSGTRLTVV.

This rearrangement joins TRBV4-1 to TRBJ2-2, with TRBD2 matching over 13 bases. The V segment lost 2 bases and the J segment 5 bases; nucleotides outside the gene matches: 8. The CDR3 is made up of 18 amino acids. Germline-derived CDR1 and CDR2 are MGHRA and YSYEKL. The CDR3 coding sequence is TGCGCCAGCAGCCAACCCCGGACTAGCGGGAGAGGTACCGGGGAGCTGTTTTTT. The encoded protein is CASSQPRTSGRGTGELFF.

This clone has ten or more counts. The rearrangement uses TRBV19 and TRBJ2-4; 9 bases match TRBD1. J lost 2 bases, V lost 5 bases, and 10 bases had no gene match. In germline, CDR1 is LNHDA, CDR2 SQIVND (reference sequence). The length of the CDR3 is 17 residues. The CDR3 DNA follows: TGTGCCAGTAGTGCCAACAGGGGGCTTACAACCAAAAACATTCAGTACTTC. It encodes CASSANRGLTTKNIQYF.

This CDR3 reads CASSPDSTNGELFF. The CDR3 DNA follows: TGCGCCAGCAGCCCGGACAGTACTAATGGGGAGCTGTTTTTT. V gene TRBV5-1 combines with J gene TRBJ2-2, with a tentative D call TRBD1 (6 bases). The CDR3 covers 14 residues. CDR1 and CDR2 (germline): SGHRS, YFSETQ. The V and J ends lost 4 bases and 8 bases respectively, with 15 bases between them. The entire variable domain, with the rest obtained from reference TRBV5-1 and TRBJ2-2, is as follows: KAGVTQTPRYLIKTRGQQVTLSCSPISGHRSVSWYQQTPGQGLQFLFEYFSETQRNKGNFPGRFSGRQFSNSRSEMNVSTLELGDSALYLCASSPDSTNGELFFGEGSRLTVL.

This clone came up many times. The V gene is TRBV19, the J gene TRBJ2-2; no clear D. Germline V gene lookup returns CDR1 LNHDA and CDR2 SQIVND (reference sequence). The CDR3 runs to 13 residues. V was pared by 11 bases and J by 6 bases, with 16 bases between. CDR3 sequence (DNA): TGTGCCTCCGCGGCCTATCAGGCCGGGGAGCTGTTTTTT. Translating it yields CASAAYQAGELFF.

V gene TRBV5-4 combines with J gene TRBJ1-3; D gene uncertain. The CDR3 contains 15 residues. CDR1 is SGHNT and CDR2 is YYREEE in the germline V gene (reference sequence). Deletions cut 1 base from V and 1 base from J, with 9 bases between. This chain's CDR3 is CASSLPGWSGNTIYF. DNA for the CDR3: TGTGCCAGCAGCTTGCCTGGGTGGTCTGGAAACACCATATATTTT.

The chain employs TRBV7-2 and TRBJ2-5; maybe TRBD1 (6 bases). The V gene's germline CDR1 is SGHTA and CDR2 FQGNSA. The germline V and J ends were trimmed by 1 base and 4 bases, with 10 bases remaining between them. CDR3 size: 14 residues. The CDR3: CASSLVTGRETQYF. DNA of the CDR3: TGTGCCAGCAGCTTAGTCACAGGGAGAGAGACCCAGTACTTC. Full variable domain (remainder filled in from reference TRBV7-2 and TRBJ2-5): GAGVSQSPSNKVTEKGKDVELRCDPISGHTALYWYRQSLGQGLEFLIYFQGNSAPDKSGLPSDRFSAERTGGSVSTLTIQRTQQEDSAVYLCASSLVTGRETQYFGPGTRLLVL.

The chain is built from TRBV18 and TRBJ2-7; 7 bases map to TRBD1. The germline V gene encodes CDR1 KGHSH and CDR2 LQKENI. The V and J ends lost 3 bases and 7 bases, in that order; junction bases with no gene match: 12. The CDR3 covers 15 residues. The CDR3 loop is CASSPDTRQGQEQYF. CDR3 DNA: TGTGCCAGCTCACCCGACACACGACAGGGTCAAGAGCAGTACTTC.

The gene calls are TRBV5-6 and TRBJ1-1, with D perhaps matching TRBD1 (6 bases). The V end was cut by 2 bases, the J end by 4 bases, with 9 bases between. The germline CDR1 and CDR2 sequences are SGHDT and YYEEEE. The CDR3 has 13 amino acids. The DNA for the CDR3 is TGTGCCAGCAGCTTACAGGGTGGCACTGAAGCTTTCTTT. It specifies CASSLQGGTEAFF.

This clone has only one observation. The chain uses TRBV28 and TRBJ1-5; 10 bases map to TRBD1. Germline V gene sequence: CDR1 MDHEN, CDR2 SYDVKM. V shed 6 bases, J shed 6 bases, and the junction held 8 bases outside the gene matches. There are 15 residues in the CDR3. The CDR3 coding sequence is TGTGCCAGCAGATACCCGGGACAGGGGCCTCAGCCCCAGCATTTT. Translated: CASRYPGQGPQPQHF.

V is TRBV7-9 and J is TRBJ2-7, with a tentative D call TRBD2 (5 bases). V lost 2 bases to trimming and J lost 3 bases, with 14 bases between them. The CDR3 runs 15 residues. Germline values: CDR1 SEHNR, CDR2 FQNEAQ (reference sequence). CDR3 sequence reads: CASSLSSGNIYEQYF. The CDR3 nucleotides are TGTGCCAGCAGCTTAAGTTCCGGGAATATCTACGAGCAGTACTTC. Full variable domain (rest looked up from reference TRBV7-9 and TRBJ2-7): DTGVSQNPRHKITKRGQNVTFRCDPISEHNRLYWYRQTLGQGPEFLTYFQNEAQLEKSRLLSDRFSAERPKGSFSTLEIQRTEQGDSAMYLCASSLSSGNIYEQYFGPGTRLTVT.

The genes are TRBV7-6 and TRBJ2-2; D perhaps matches TRBD1 (6 bases). V was trimmed by 2 bases and J by 1 base, leaving 26 bases between them. CDR3 length: 21 residues. Germline values: CDR1 SGHVS, CDR2 FNYEAQ. The CDR3 reads CASSLPITRKNRVGNTGELFF. The CDR3 bases are TGTGCCAGCAGCTTACCCATCACAAGAAAAAACAGGGTAGGGAACACCGGGGAGCTGTTTTTT.